Listed below are T cell receptor beta chains from one sample, sequenced in a study of T cells in Graves' hyperthyroidism and ophthalmopathy. TCRdb passed the multiplex PCR reads through MiXCR, listing each CDR3 protein once. The sample records more than 300,000 distinct CDR3 sequences, about 18% being singletons. The sequenced sample was blood. The receptors here all came from a man between 18 and 35 years old with Graves' ophthalmopathy. CDR3s include the opening cysteine and the closing phenylalanine or tryptophan. D genes are given only for firm matches. Size is omitted from some rows. Given values are once, few, many or a class for expanded clones.

many	TRBV2	-	TRBJ2-1	TGTGCCAGCCCACGGGTGGGGAGCTCCTACAATGAGCAGTTCTTC	CASPRVGSSYNEQFF
many	TRBV12-3/TRBV12-4	-	TRBJ2-7	TGTGCCAGCTCACCCAACTACGAGCAGTACTTC	CASSPNYEQYF
-	TRBV29-1	-	TRBJ2-2	TGCAGCGCACAAGAGGGACAAGGCGGCGCCGGGGAGCTGTTTTTT	CSAQEGQGGAGELFF
-	TRBV20-1	TRBD1	TRBJ1-6	TGCAGTGCTAGAGCGGGAGGGGGCGGGGATTCACCCCTCCACTTT	CSARAGGGGDSPLHF
few	TRBV6-1	-	TRBJ1-1	TGTGCCAGCAGTGAATGGCGCCTGAACACTGAAGCTTTCTTT	CASSEWRLNTEAFF
few	TRBV29-1	-	TRBJ1-3	TGCAGCGTTGGGGCAGGGGTGGGAAACACCATATATTTT	CSVGAGVGNTIYF
many	TRBV20-1	-	TRBJ1-2	TGCAGTGCTCGCACGGCGGGGGGGGGCTATGGCTACACCTTC	CSARTAGGGYGYTF
-	TRBV6-1	-	TRBJ2-3	TGTGCCATACGGCAGGGAGGTTCAGATACGCAGTATTTT	CAIRQGGSDTQYF
-	TRBV6-1	-	TRBJ1-2	TGTGCCAGCAGTGAAGGGAATGCAGATCAAGCCTATGGCTACACCTTC	CASSEGNADQAYGYTF
many	TRBV5-1	TRBD1	TRBJ1-1	TGCGCCAGCAGTGACGACAGGGGGATGAACACTGAAGCTTTCTTT	CASSDDRGMNTEAFF
-	TRBV4-1	-	TRBJ1-1	TGCGCCAGCAGCATCCACCGAGAAATGAACACTGAAGCTTTCTTT	CASSIHREMNTEAFF
-	TRBV19	-	TRBJ1-4	TGTGCCAGTAGTTCGGGCGGGGGCAGGAATGAAAAACTGTTTTTT	CASSSGGGRNEKLFF
-	TRBV20-1	-	TRBJ2-7	TGCAGTGCTAGGTCTCAAAGAGGGTCCTACGAGCAGTACTTC	CSARSQRGSYEQYF
many	TRBV27	TRBD1	TRBJ1-5	TGTGCCAGCAGGAAGACAGGGTCCAATCAGCCCCAGCATTTT	CASRKTGSNQPQHF
few	TRBV18	-	TRBJ1-4	TGTGCCAGCTCACCCGGGGCACAGGGAGCCAACGAAAAACTGTTTTTT	CASSPGAQGANEKLFF
-	TRBV20-1	-	TRBJ2-7	TGCAGTGCTAGCTTTACGGGGGCCTTTTACGAGCAGTACTTC	CSASFTGAFYEQYF
few	TRBV20-1	-	TRBJ1-3	TGCAGTGCTAGGTACAGCGTCTCTGGAAACACCATATATTTT	CSARYSVSGNTIYF
-	TRBV2	TRBD1	TRBJ2-3	TGTGCCAGCAGCCCGGGACAGGGGTTGACAGATACGCAGTATTTT	CASSPGQGLTDTQYF
few	TRBV6-1	-	TRBJ1-4	TGTGCCAGCAGGGGAGGGGGTCTATCTAATGAAAAACTGTTTTTT	CASRGGGLSNEKLFF
many	TRBV18	TRBD1	TRBJ1-1	TGTGCCAGCTCAAGACAGGGAGGGGAGAACACTGAAGCTTTCTTT	CASSRQGGENTEAFF
many	TRBV12-3/TRBV12-4	TRBD2	TRBJ2-1	TGTGCCAGCAGACTAGCGGGGGGGGTTAATGAGCAGTTCTTC	CASRLAGGVNEQFF
many	TRBV9	-	TRBJ1-1	TGTGCCAGCAGCGTAGGCGGTTCGAACACTGAAGCTTTCTTT	CASSVGGSNTEAFF
many	TRBV11-2	-	TRBJ1-3	TGTGCCAGCAGCCCATCTCCCGGGGCCAGCTCTGGAAACACCATATATTTT	CASSPSPGASSGNTIYF
many	TRBV5-1	TRBD1	TRBJ1-2	TGCGCCAGCAGCTTGGTAACAGGGGGCACCTATGGCTACACCTTC	CASSLVTGGTYGYTF
few	TRBV19	-	TRBJ2-7	TGTGCCAGTAGTCCCGAAAGGCGCGCGTTCTCCTACGAGCAGTACTTC	CASSPERRAFSYEQYF
-	TRBV5-1	-	TRBJ2-5	TGCGCCAGCAGCTTGGGGCGAGGGGTGGTGGAGACCCAGTACTTC	CASSLGRGVVETQYF
many	TRBV20-1	-	TRBJ2-3	TGCAGTGCTAGAGCATGGATTAACGGAGCTGGCACAGATACGCAGTATTTT	CSARAWINGAGTDTQYF
-	TRBV25-1	-	TRBJ1-1	TGTGCCAGCAGTGAATTCGGGGGGGGTGAAGCTTTCTTT	CASSEFGGGEAFF
few	TRBV3-1	TRBD2	TRBJ2-2	TGTGCCAGCAGCATTCAGACTAGCTTCGGGGAGCTGTTTTTT	CASSIQTSFGELFF
-	TRBV7-3	TRBD2	TRBJ2-1	TGTGCCAGCAGCGAAACCGGGACTAGCGGGGGTACGGCTGAGCAGTTCTTC	CASSETGTSGGTAEQFF
many	TRBV10-1	-	TRBJ1-1	TGCGCCAGCAGGGAGACTGGTAACACTGAAGCTTTCTTT	CASRETGNTEAFF
-	TRBV9	-	TRBJ2-3	TGTGCCAGCAGCGTAGAGGCAGGGGCTGACACAGATACGCAGTATTTT	CASSVEAGADTDTQYF
many	TRBV11-2	TRBD1	TRBJ1-4	TGTGCCAGCAGCTTTACAGTGGCAGGGGGGGAGCAAACTAATGAAAAACTGTTTTTT	CASSFTVAGGEQTNEKLFF
many	TRBV5-8	-	TRBJ1-1	TGTGCCAGCAGCTTGGGTTCTAACAGGGAGCGGAGGACTGAAGCTTTCTTT	CASSLGSNRERRTEAFF
many	TRBV6-2/TRBV6-3	-	TRBJ2-7	TGTGCCAGCACGGAAGACACCTACGAGCAGTACTTC	CASTEDTYEQYF
-	TRBV7-9	-	TRBJ1-6	TGTGCCAGCAGCCCAGACAGCGTTTCACCCCTCCACTTT	CASSPDSVSPLHF
few	TRBV29-1	-	TRBJ1-4	TGCAGCGGCGCTCCCCTGGGGGGCGAAAAACTGTTTTTT	CSGAPLGGEKLFF
many	TRBV11-2	-	TRBJ2-2	TGTGCCAGCAGCCGAACGGGGGACAGCTCCACCGGGGAGCTGTTTTTT	CASSRTGDSSTGELFF
-	TRBV6-1	-	TRBJ2-7	TGTGCCAGCAGTGCCTTACGGGACGGCTCCTACGAGCAGTACTTC	CASSALRDGSYEQYF
many	TRBV3-1	-	TRBJ2-7	TGTGCCAGCAGCCCTCCGGGGCAGTACGAGCAGTACTTC	CASSPPGQYEQYF
few	TRBV19	-	TRBJ1-1	TGTGCCAGTAGTATGGCGGCGACGAACACTGAAGCTTTCTTT	CASSMAATNTEAFF
-	TRBV19	-	TRBJ1-5	TGTGTCAGTAGTCGGGCACCCTATAGCAATCAGCCCCAGCATTTT	CVSSRAPYSNQPQHF
many	TRBV7-6	TRBD1	TRBJ2-2	TGTGCCAGCAGCTTATTCACGACAGGGGACACCGGGGAGCTGTTTTTT	CASSLFTTGDTGELFF
many	TRBV14	-	TRBJ2-3	TGTGCCAGCAGCCAAGAAGGACCTGGCCGGTGGGGGAACACAGATACGCAGTATTTT	CASSQEGPGRWGNTDTQYF
-	TRBV7-9	-	TRBJ2-2	TGTGCCAGCAGCTTCAGGACTACCGGGGAGCTGTTTTTT	CASSFRTTGELFF
-	TRBV7-3	-	TRBJ2-1	TGTGCCAGCAGCTTAAACTTACTGGGTGAGCAGTTCTTC	CASSLNLLGEQFF
many	TRBV5-1	TRBD1	TRBJ1-5	TGCGCCAGCAGCCTCCAACAGGGGCAGCCCCAGCATTTT	CASSLQQGQPQHF
-	TRBV28	-	TRBJ1-4	TGTGCCAGCAGTTTAGTTCCCCGAGTTGAAAAACTGTTTTTT	CASSLVPRVEKLFF
-	TRBV7-9	-	TRBJ2-7	TGTGCCAGCCTCAGGGTGGCCGACGAGCAGTACTTC	CASLRVADEQYF
few	TRBV4-1	TRBD1	TRBJ2-5	TGCGCCAGCAGCCATTTGACAGGGACGGAGACCCAGTACTTC	CASSHLTGTETQYF